This T cell receptor (beta chain) was documented in a study of T cell clonality in common variable immunodeficiency. To note about this clone: As yet, its antigen is unknown. The read falls 3 residues short of the CDR3 end, and the missing part is taken from the germline J gene.

Germline values: CDR1 LNHDA, CDR2 SQIVND (reference sequence). The CDR3 contains 16 residues. Study-wide results and limits: CVID patient heterogeneity limited repertoire-clinical complication correlations.

This table comes from immunoSEQ multiplex PCR, and its TCRdb copy is limited to in-frame clones, with some not included. The sample has fewer than 65,000 clones, none seen only once; the top ten hold about 0.9%. Sample: peripheral blood mononuclear cells. This chain connects TRBV19 to TRBJ1-4, with D maybe TRBD1 (5 bases). The clonotype comes from a person aged 18 to 69 in good health. The CDR3 bases that were read are TGTGCCAGTAGTATAGTTTCCGGCTCTGGGGCCAACGTA. It specifies CASSIVSGSGANV. The entire CDR3 is CASSIVSGSGANVLFF.